The subject of this entry is one T cell receptor (beta chain). This specimen comes from a study of blood T cell repertoires in COVID-19. CDR3 size: 14 residues. Trimming took off 1 base at V and 0 bases at J, with 6 bases between the two ends. Germline-derived CDR1 and CDR2 are SGHTA and FQGNSA. Profiled with immunoSEQ multiplex PCR; TCRdb holds only in-frame clones, not every one. The sample carries about 160,000 clones, 87% recorded once. The genes are TRBV7-2 and TRBJ1-2; the D gene is possibly TRBD1 (5 bases). The TCR originated in a woman aged 60 to 75 who had recovered from COVID-19. Sequencing input: peripheral blood. The CDR3 here is CASSLEGSNYGYTF. CDR3 bases: TGTGCCAGCAGCTTAGAGGGGTCTAACTATGGCTACACCTTC.